The TCR beta chain described here comes from a study of cytomegalovirus exposure and HLA in healthy donors. Researchers ran the PCR with 60 Vbeta and 13 Jbeta primers. Produced via immunoSEQ multiplex PCR; TCRdb's table is partial and in-frame only. This table has more than 90,000 clones, under 85% appearing once. Per germline, CDR1 KGHSH and CDR2 LQKENI. V was pared by 8 bases and J by 0 bases, with 13 bases between. This CDR3 region has 15 residues. The chain recombines TRBV18 with TRBJ2-2, with unresolved D. This receptor was identified in a man in his thirties or forties in good health and CMV-seropositive. The specimen sequenced was PBMCs. The CDR3, as DNA: TGTGCCAGCGCACAGTCACAGTCGAACACCGGGGAGCTGTTTTTT. This translates into CASAQSQSNTGELFF.